Only a few counts were recorded for the clone carrying this T cell receptor (beta chain). Its specificity is not known. A read error may be the cause here, since a much bigger clone is one base away. The V gene end was trimmed by 8 bases and the J gene end by 3 bases; junction bases not matched to a gene: 10. Germline V CDR1 and CDR2: MNHNS, SASEGT. CDR3 length: 14 amino acids. This sample is part of a study of T cells in Graves' hyperthyroidism and ophthalmopathy. General study results and limits: Model-based prediction identified ophthalmopathy a median about 6.8 months prior to its onset. Peripheral blood also featured most of the thyroid clonotypes expanded above 0.001. A model using 13 V-J features told ophthalmopathy apart from stable hyperthyroidism.

Patients aged 18 to 65 with hyperthyroidism were newly diagnosed, with duration under 2 months. Researchers amplified the TCR beta CDR3 regions from RNA transcripts. The study used the HTBI primer set for a first-round RT-PCR of the TCR CDR3. TCRdb called the multiplex PCR reads again in MiXCR, with one record for every CDR3 protein. The sample lists approximately 400,000 distinct CDR3 sequences, about 15% occurring once. The source is a woman between 55 and 75 years old with Graves' hyperthyroidism. The V call is TRBV6-1, the J call TRBJ2-7; 7 nucleotides match TRBD2. The sequencing input was blood. DNA for the CDR3: TGTGCCAGCGGTCCCTGGGCTAGCGGCTACGAGCAGTACTTC. Translation: CASGPWASGYEQYF.